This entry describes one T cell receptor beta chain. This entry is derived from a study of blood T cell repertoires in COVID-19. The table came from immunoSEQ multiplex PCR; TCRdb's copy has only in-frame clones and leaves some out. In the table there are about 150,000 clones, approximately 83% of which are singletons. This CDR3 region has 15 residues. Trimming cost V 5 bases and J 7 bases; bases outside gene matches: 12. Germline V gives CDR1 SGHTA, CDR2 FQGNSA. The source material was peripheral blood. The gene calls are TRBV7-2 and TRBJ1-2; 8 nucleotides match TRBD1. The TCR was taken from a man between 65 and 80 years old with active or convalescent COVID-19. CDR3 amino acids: CASSRERQGRTGYTF. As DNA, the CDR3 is TGTGCCAGCAGCCGCGAAAGACAGGGGCGGACTGGCTACACCTTC.